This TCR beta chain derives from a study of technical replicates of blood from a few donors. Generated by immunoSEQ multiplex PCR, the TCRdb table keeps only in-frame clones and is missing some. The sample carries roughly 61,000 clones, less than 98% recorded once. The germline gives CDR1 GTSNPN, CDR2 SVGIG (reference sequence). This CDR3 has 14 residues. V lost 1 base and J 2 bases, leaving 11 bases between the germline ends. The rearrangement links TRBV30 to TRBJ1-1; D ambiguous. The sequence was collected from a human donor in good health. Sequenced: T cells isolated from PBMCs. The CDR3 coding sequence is TGTGCCTGGAGTGGCTGGAGTCTTAACACTGAAGCTTTCTTT. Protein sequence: CAWSGWSLNTEAFF.